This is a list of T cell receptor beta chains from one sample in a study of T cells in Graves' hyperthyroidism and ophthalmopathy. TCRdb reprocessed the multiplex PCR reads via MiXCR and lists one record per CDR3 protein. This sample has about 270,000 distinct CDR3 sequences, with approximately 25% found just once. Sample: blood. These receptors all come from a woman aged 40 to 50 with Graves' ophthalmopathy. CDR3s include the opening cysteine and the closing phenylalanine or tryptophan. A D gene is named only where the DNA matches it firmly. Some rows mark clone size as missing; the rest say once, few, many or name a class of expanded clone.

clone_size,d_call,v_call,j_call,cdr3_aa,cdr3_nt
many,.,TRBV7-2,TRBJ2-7,CASSLAIGVLDRGSYEQYF,TGTGCCAGCAGCTTAGCGATCGGGGTACTAGACCGTGGGTCCTACGAGCAGTACTTC
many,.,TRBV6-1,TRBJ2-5,CASSEAVYLRQETQYF,TGTGCCAGCAGTGAAGCGGTGTACCTGCGCCAAGAGACCCAGTACTTC
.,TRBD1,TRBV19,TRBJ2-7,CASTAGTGTYEQYF,TGTGCCAGCACAGCTGGGACAGGAACCTACGAGCAGTACTTC
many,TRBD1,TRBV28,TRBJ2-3,CASRGGDRGLDTQYF,TGTGCCAGCAGGGGTGGGGACAGGGGGTTGGATACGCAGTATTTT
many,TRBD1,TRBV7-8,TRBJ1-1,CASSFLRGRMAEAFF,TGTGCCAGCAGCTTCCTGAGGGGGCGCATGGCTGAAGCTTTCTTT
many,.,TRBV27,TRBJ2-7,CASSLSLGRGLIYEQYF,TGTGCCAGCAGTTTATCCCTAGGCAGGGGCCTTATCTACGAGCAGTACTTC
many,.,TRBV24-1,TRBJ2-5,CATSDSGAVQETQYF,TGTGCCACCAGTGATTCGGGCGCGGTACAAGAGACCCAGTACTTC
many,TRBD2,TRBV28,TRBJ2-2,CASSSGTNTGELFF,TGTGCCAGCTCTAGCGGGACGAACACCGGGGAGCTGTTTTTT
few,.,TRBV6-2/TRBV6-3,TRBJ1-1,CASSPKVEAFF,TGTGCCAGCAGTCCCAAGGTTGAAGCTTTCTTT
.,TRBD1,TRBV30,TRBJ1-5,CAWKDRGNQPQHF,TGTGCCTGGAAGGACAGGGGCAATCAGCCCCAGCATTTT
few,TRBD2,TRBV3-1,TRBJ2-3,CASSRGLAGGHADTQYF,TGTGCCAGCAGCCGAGGACTAGCGGGAGGGCATGCAGATACGCAGTATTTT
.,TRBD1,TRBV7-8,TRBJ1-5,CASSFGQGQDQPQHF,TGTGCCAGCAGCTTCGGACAGGGGCAGGATCAGCCCCAGCATTTT
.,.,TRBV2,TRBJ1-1,CASNRRGMNTEAFF,TGTGCCAGCAACCGCCGGGGGATGAACACTGAAGCTTTCTTT
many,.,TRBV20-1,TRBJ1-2,CSENRDHGYTF,TGCAGTGAGAACAGGGACCATGGCTACACCTTC
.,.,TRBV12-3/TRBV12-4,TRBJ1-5,CASSPSWSNQPQHF,TGTGCCAGCAGTCCCTCGTGGAGCAATCAGCCCCAGCATTTT
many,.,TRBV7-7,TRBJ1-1,CASSPSWSGQLTMNTEAFF,TGTGCCAGCAGCCCTAGCTGGAGCGGACAGCTAACCATGAACACTGAAGCTTTCTTT
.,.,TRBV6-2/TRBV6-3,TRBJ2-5,CASTDGGETQYF,TGTGCCAGCACCGACGGTGGGGAGACCCAGTACTTC
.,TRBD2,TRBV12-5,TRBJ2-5,CASGLVVGAGELQETQYF,TGTGCTAGTGGTTTGGTAGTCGGGGCGGGAGAACTCCAAGAGACCCAGTACTTC
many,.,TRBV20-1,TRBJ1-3,CSARDEGVLAGNTIYF,TGCAGTGCTAGAGATGAGGGGGTGCTGGCTGGAAACACCATATATTTT
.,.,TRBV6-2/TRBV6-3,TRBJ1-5,CASSRGAVDNQPQHF,TGTGCCAGCAGCCGGGGGGCGGTTGACAATCAGCCCCAGCATTTT
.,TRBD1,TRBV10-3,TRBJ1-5,CAISKTTGDQPQHF,TGTGCCATCAGTAAAACGACAGGGGATCAGCCCCAGCATTTT
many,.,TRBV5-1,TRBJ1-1,CASSRSIPGGTEAFF,TGCGCCAGCAGCCGTTCGATTCCGGGGGGGACTGAAGCTTTCTTT
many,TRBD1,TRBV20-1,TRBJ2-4,CSADPGTAKAKNIQYF,TGCAGTGCTGACCCTGGGACAGCGAAAGCCAAAAACATTCAGTACTTC
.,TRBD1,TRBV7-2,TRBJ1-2,CASRGMTGNYGYTF,TGTGCCAGCAGGGGGATGACAGGGAACTATGGCTACACCTTC
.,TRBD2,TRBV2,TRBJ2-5,CASSEGAGGRETQYF,TGTGCCAGCAGTGAAGGTGCGGGAGGGCGTGAGACCCAGTACTTC
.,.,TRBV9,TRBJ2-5,CASSVGRSGETQYF,TGTGCCAGCAGCGTAGGTCGATCGGGAGAGACCCAGTACTTC
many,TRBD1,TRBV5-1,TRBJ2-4,CASSLMGQGAKNIQYF,TGCGCCAGCAGCTTGATGGGACAGGGGGCCAAAAACATTCAGTACTTC
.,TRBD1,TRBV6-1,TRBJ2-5,CASTLATGGRGETQYF,TGTGCCAGCACCTTAGCTACAGGGGGCCGGGGAGAGACCCAGTACTTC
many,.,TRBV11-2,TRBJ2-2,CASSWSRGDTGELFF,TGTGCCAGCAGCTGGAGCAGGGGGGACACCGGGGAGCTGTTTTTT
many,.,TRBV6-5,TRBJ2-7,CASSFPGGEQYF,TGTGCCAGCAGTTTTCCCGGGGGCGAGCAGTACTTC
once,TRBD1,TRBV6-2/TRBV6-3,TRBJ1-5,CASSLRGLQPQHF,TGTGCCAGCAGTCTCAGGGGGCTTCAGCCCCAGCATTTT
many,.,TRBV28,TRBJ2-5,CASSFGLGIRETQYF,TGTGCCAGCAGTTTTGGTTTAGGGATTCGAGAGACCCAGTACTTC
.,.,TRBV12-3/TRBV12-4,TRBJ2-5,CASTTVSWGLGETQYF,TGTGCCAGCACCACAGTTTCTTGGGGGCTTGGGGAGACCCAGTACTTC
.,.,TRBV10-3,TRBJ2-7,CVISESTGRGYEQYF,TGTGTCATCAGTGAGTCCACTGGGCGAGGGTACGAGCAGTACTTC
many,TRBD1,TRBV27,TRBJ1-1,CASRRQGRVNTEAFF,TGTGCCAGCAGGCGACAGGGCCGGGTGAACACTGAAGCTTTCTTT
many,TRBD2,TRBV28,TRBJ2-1,CASSGNTAGGGWDGEQFF,TGTGCCAGCAGTGGGAATACAGCGGGAGGAGGTTGGGATGGTGAGCAGTTCTTC
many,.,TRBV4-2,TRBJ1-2,CASSQDRNYGYTF,TGTGCCAGCAGCCAGGACAGAAACTATGGCTACACCTTC
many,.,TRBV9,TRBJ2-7,CASARGEEVAVIYEQYF,TGTGCCAGCGCACGAGGTGAGGAGGTAGCGGTGATCTACGAGCAGTACTTC
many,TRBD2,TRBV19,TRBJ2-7,CASSPRSEAGVYEQYF,TGTGCCAGTAGCCCAAGATCAGAAGCGGGGGTTTACGAGCAGTACTTC
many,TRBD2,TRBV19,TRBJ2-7,CATRGGSRYEQYF,TGTGCCACCCGGGGGGGGAGTCGCTACGAGCAGTACTTC
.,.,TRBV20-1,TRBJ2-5,CSAPLPYLAVETQYF,TGCAGTGCTCCCTTGCCTTATCTAGCTGTCGAGACGCAGTACTTC
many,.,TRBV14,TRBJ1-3,CASSQGFSGNTIYF,TGTGCCAGCAGCCAAGGATTCTCTGGAAACACCATATATTTT
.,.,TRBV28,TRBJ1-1,CASSRMNSFLNTEAFF,TGTGCCAGCAGTCGGATGAACAGCTTTTTGAACACTGAAGCTTTCTTT
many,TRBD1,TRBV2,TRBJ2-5,CASSETGVRETQYF,TGTGCCAGCAGTGAGACAGGGGTGCGAGAGACCCAGTACTTC
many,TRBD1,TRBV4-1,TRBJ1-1,CASSPPPGQMNTEAFF,TGCGCCAGCAGTCCCCCTCCGGGACAGATGAACACTGAAGCTTTCTTT
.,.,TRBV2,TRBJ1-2,CASSVYLQTRGGYTF,TGTGCCAGCAGTGTTTACCTCCAGACCAGGGGTGGCTACACCTTC